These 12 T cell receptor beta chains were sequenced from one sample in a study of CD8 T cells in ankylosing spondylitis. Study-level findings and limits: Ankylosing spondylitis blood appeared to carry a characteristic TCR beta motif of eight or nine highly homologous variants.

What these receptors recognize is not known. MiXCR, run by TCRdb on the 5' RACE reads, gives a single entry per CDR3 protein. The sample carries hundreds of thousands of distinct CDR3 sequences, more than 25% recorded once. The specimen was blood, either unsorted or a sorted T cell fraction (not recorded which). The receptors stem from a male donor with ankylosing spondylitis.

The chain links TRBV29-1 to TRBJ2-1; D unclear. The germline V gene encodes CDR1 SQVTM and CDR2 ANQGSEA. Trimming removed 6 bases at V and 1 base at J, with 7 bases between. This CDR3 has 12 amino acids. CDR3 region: CSVMLSYNEQFF. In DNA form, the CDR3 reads TGCAGCGTAATGTTGTCCTACAATGAGCAGTTCTTC.

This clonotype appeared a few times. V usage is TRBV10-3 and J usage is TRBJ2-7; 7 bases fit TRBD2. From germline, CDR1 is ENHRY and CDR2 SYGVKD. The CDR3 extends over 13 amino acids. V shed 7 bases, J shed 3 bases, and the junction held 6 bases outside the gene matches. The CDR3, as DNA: TGTGCCATCAAGGCTAGCGGAGACTACGAGCAGTACGTC. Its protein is CAIKASGDYEQYV.

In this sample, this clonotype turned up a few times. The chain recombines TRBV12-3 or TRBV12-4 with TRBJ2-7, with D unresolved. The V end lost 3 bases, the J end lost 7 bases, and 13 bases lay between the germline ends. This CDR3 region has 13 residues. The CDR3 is CASSFSRFGEQYF. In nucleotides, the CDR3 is TGTGCCAGCAGTTTTAGTCGATTTGGGGAGCAGTACTTC.

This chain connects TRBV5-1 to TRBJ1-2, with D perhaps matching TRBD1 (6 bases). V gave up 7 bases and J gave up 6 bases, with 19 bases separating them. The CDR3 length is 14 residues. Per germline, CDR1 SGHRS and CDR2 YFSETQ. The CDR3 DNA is TGCGCCAGCGGTAAACAACAGGGTTTTGATGGCTACACCTTC. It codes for CASGKQQGFDGYTF.

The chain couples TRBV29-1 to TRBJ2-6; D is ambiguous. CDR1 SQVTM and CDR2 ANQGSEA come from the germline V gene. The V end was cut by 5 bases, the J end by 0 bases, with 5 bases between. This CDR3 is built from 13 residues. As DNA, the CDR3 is TGCAGCGTTACAGCCTCTGGGGCCAACGTCCTGACTTTC. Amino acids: CSVTASGANVLTF. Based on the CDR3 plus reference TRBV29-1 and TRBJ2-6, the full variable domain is SAVISQKPSRDICQRGTSLTIQCQVDSQVTMMFWYRQQPGQSLTLIATANQGSEATYESGFVIDKFPISRPNLTFSTLTVSNMSPEDSSIYLCSVTASGANVLTFGAGSRLTVL.

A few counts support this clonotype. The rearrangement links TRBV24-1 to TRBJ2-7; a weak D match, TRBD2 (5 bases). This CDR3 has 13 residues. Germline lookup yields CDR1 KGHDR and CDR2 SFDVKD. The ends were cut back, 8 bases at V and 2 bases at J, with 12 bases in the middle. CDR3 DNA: TGTGCCACCACCAAGGACTGGACCTACGAGCAGTACGTC. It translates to CATTKDWTYEQYV.

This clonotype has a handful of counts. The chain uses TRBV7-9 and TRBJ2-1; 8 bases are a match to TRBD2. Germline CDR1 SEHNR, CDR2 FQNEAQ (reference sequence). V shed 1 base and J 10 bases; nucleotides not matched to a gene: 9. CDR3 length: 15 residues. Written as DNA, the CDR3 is TGTGCCAGCAGCTTAGAGGGACTAGGGTTTAGGGAGCAGTTCTTC. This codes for CASSLEGLGFREQFF.

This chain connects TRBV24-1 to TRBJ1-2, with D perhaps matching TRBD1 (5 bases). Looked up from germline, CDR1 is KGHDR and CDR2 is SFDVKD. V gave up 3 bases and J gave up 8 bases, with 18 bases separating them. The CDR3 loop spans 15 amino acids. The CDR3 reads CATSDTQGTALGYTF. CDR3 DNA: TGTGCCACCAGTGATACCCAAGGGACTGCCTTGGGCTACACCTTC.

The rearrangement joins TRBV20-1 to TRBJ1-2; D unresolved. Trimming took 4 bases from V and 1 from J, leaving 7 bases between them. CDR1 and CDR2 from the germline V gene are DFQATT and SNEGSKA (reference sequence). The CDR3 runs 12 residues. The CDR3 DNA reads TGCAGTGCTAAGAGGTTTAACTATGGCTACACCTTC. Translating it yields CSAKRFNYGYTF.

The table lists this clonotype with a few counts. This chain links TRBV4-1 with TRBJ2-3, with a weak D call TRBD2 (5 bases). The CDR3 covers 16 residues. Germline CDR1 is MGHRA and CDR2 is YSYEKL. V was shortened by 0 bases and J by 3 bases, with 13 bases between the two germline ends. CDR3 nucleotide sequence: TGCGCCAGCAGCCAAGATAGCGCTAGCTATACAGATACGCAGTATTTT. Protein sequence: CASSQDSASYTDTQYF.

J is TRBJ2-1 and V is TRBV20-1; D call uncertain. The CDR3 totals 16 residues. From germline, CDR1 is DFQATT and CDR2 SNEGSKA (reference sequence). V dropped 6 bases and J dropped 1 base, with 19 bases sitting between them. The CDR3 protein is CSARDTGAQSYNEQFF. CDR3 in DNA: TGCAGTGCCCGAGATACCGGTGCGCAATCCTACAATGAGCAGTTCTTC.

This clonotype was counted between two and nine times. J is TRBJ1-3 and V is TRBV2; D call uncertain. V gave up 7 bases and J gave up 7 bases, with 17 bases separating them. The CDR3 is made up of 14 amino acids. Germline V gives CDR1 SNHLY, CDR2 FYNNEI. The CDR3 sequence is CASIWAGPDNTIYF. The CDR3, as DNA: TGTGCCAGCATCTGGGCAGGCCCAGACAACACCATATATTTT.